The 27 T cell receptor beta chains below were found in one sample sequenced in a study of sequential checkpoint blockade in melanoma. Treatment described: randomized to nivolumab then ipilimumab (arm A) or the reverse (arm B). Data came from immunoSEQ multiplex PCR; TCRdb stores just in-frame clones and leaves some out. The profile shows over 10,000 clones, approximately 80% of them singletons. The specimen comprised CD8+ T cells sorted from blood (inferred from file names), sampled from a patient given nivolumab and ipilimumab in sequence. The receptors were gathered from a human donor with melanoma.

The gene calls are TRBV29-1 and TRBJ1-2; maybe TRBD1 (6 bases). The V gene lost 3 bases and the J gene lost 6 bases, with 11 bases spanning the gap. The V gene's germline CDR1 is SQVTM and CDR2 ANQGSEA. The CDR3 has 12 residues. The CDR3: CSVEWGRDGYTF. CDR3 bases: TGCAGCGTTGAGTGGGGGCGCGATGGCTACACCTTC.

The gene calls are TRBV7-9 and TRBJ1-5, with D tentatively TRBD1 (5 bases). The CDR3 runs to 16 residues. Trimming removed 1 base at V and 0 bases at J, with 10 bases between. CDR1 and CDR2 from the germline V gene are SEHNR and FQNEAQ (reference sequence). The CDR3 is CASSLDSGNSNQPQHF. CDR3 DNA: TGTGCCAGCAGCTTAGATTCAGGGAATAGCAATCAGCCCCAGCATTTT. Full variable domain (missing parts from reference TRBV7-9 and TRBJ1-5): DTGVSQNPRHKITKRGQNVTFRCDPISEHNRLYWYRQTLGQGPEFLTYFQNEAQLEKSRLLSDRFSAERPKGSFSTLEIQRTEQGDSAMYLCASSLDSGNSNQPQHFGDGTRLSIL.

This sequence joins TRBV9 and TRBJ2-7; tentative D call: TRBD1 (6 bases). The CDR3 has 15 amino acids. V lost 2 bases and J 1 base, leaving 13 bases between the germline ends. Germline V CDR1 and CDR2: SGDLS, YYNGEE. The CDR3 region has the DNA TGTGCCAGCAGCGTGTCGACAGGTTTTTCCTACGAGCAGTACTTC. Its protein is CASSVSTGFSYEQYF.

This chain joins TRBV4-2 and TRBJ2-7; 9 bases align to TRBD2. The V segment lost 1 base and the J segment 5 bases; nucleotides outside the gene matches: 6. The CDR3 spans 15 residues. The germline V gene has CDR1 LGHNA and CDR2 YNFKEQ. CDR3 sequence: CASSQGLREGHEQYF. The CDR3 coding sequence is TGTGCCAGCAGCCAAGGATTGCGGGAGGGCCACGAGCAGTACTTC.

The chain employs TRBV6-4 and TRBJ1-1; D is undetermined. Trimming took 1 base from V and 1 from J, leaving 4 bases between them. CDR3 length: 13 residues. Germline loops: CDR1 MRHNA, CDR2 SNTAGT. The CDR3 DNA reads TGTGCCAGCAGTGACTGGGCGAACACTGAAGCTTTCTTT. This sequence encodes CASSDWANTEAFF.

V usage is TRBV15 and J usage is TRBJ2-7; D not certain. The germline V gene encodes CDR1 LNHNV and CDR2 YYDKDF (reference sequence). This CDR3 region has 13 residues. V was shortened by 3 bases and J by 2 bases, with 8 bases between the two germline ends. CDR3 loop: CATSSTATYEQYF. Written as DNA, the CDR3 is TGTGCCACCAGCAGCACAGCCACCTACGAGCAGTACTTC.

The rearrangement joins TRBV5-1 to TRBJ2-7; D is unclear. The CDR3 length is 13 residues. Trimming pared 5 bases from V and 1 base from J, leaving 10 bases between. Germline CDR1 and CDR2: SGHRS and YFSETQ. CDR3: CASRFESSYEQYF. The CDR3 DNA sequence: TGCGCCAGCAGATTTGAGAGTTCCTACGAGCAGTACTTC.

V usage is TRBV4-1 and J usage is TRBJ2-7, with 11 bases identical to TRBD2. Germline CDR1 MGHRA, CDR2 YSYEKL. V lost 4 bases, J lost 1 base, and 6 bases stayed unmatched. CDR3 length equals 16 residues. The CDR3 coding sequence is TGCGCCAGCAGCCTAGGGACTAGCGGTTCTTCCTACGAGCAGTACTTC. This codes for CASSLGTSGSSYEQYF.

CDR3 sequence: CASSIGASGVTDTQYF. DNA for the CDR3: TGTGCCAGCTCAATCGGGGCTAGCGGAGTCACAGATACGCAGTATTTT. J is TRBJ2-3 and V is TRBV28; 7 nucleotides match TRBD2. V was pared by 8 bases and J by 2 bases, with 13 bases of the junction left unmatched. There are 16 residues in the CDR3. Germline CDR1 MDHEN, CDR2 SYDVKM.

V is TRBV5-1 and J is TRBJ2-2; the match to TRBD1 covers 9 bases. V trimming: 6 bases; J trimming: 8 bases; junction bases outside the gene matches: 11. The CDR3 runs to 15 residues. The V gene's germline CDR1 is SGHRS and CDR2 YFSETQ. In DNA form, the CDR3 reads TGCGCCAGCACCCTCGAACAGGGGGCTGGAGGGGAGCTGTTTTTT. It is translated as CASTLEQGAGGELFF. The whole variable domain, remainder taken from reference TRBV5-1 and TRBJ2-2, is KAGVTQTPRYLIKTRGQQVTLSCSPISGHRSVSWYQQTPGQGLQFLFEYFSETQRNKGNFPGRFSGRQFSNSRSEMNVSTLELGDSALYLCASTLEQGAGGELFFGEGSRLTVL.

The chain links TRBV27 to TRBJ2-7; possible D gene TRBD2, 5 bases. This CDR3 has 15 amino acids. The V gene lost 5 bases and the J gene lost 3 bases, with 17 bases spanning the gap. Germline loops: CDR1 MNHEY, CDR2 SMNVEV (reference sequence). The CDR3 is CASSPLAGLFYEQYF. DNA for the CDR3: TGTGCCAGCAGTCCTCTCGCGGGCCTATTCTACGAGCAGTACTTC.

The chain has TRBV19 and TRBJ1-2, with 7 bases fitting TRBD1. In germline, CDR1 is LNHDA, CDR2 SQIVND (reference sequence). This CDR3 has 13 residues. The trim removed 7 bases at V and 5 bases at J, leaving 7 bases unmatched. The CDR3 nucleotides are TGTGCCAGTACCCTGACAGGGTCTTATGGCTACACCTTC. This codes for CASTLTGSYGYTF.

The chain has TRBV4-1 and TRBJ2-7, with 11 bases that match TRBD1. The CDR3 loop spans 15 amino acids. The J segment lost 2 bases and the V segment lost 3 bases, leaving 3 bases of the junction unmatched. Germline V gene lookup returns CDR1 MGHRA and CDR2 YSYEKL. CDR3 in amino acids: CASSHPGQGAYEQYF. The DNA for the CDR3 is TGCGCCAGCAGCCACCCGGGACAGGGGGCCTACGAGCAGTACTTC.

The chain employs TRBV2 and TRBJ2-5; 9 bases align to TRBD1. The ends lost 7 bases at V and 4 bases at J; junction bases unmatched: 10. This CDR3 has 15 amino acids. CDR1 SNHLY and CDR2 FYNNEI come from the germline V gene. In nucleotides, the CDR3 is TGTGCCAGCACCCACCGGGACAGGGACATAGAGACCCAGTACTTC. Translated, it gives CASTHRDRDIETQYF.

This CDR3 reads CASSLAGRGGGDTQYF. The CDR3 DNA reads as TGTGCCAGCAGCCTTGCGGGGCGGGGGGGCGGAGATACGCAGTATTTT. V gene TRBV7-2 combines with J gene TRBJ2-3; the match to TRBD2 covers 9 bases. This CDR3 comprises 16 residues. V lost 5 bases, J lost 5 bases, and 11 bases stayed unmatched. Germline lookup yields CDR1 SGHTA and CDR2 FQGNSA.

The chain is built from TRBV7-9 and TRBJ2-7; TRBD2 agrees at 11 bases. With 3 bases clipped from V and 3 bases from J, the junction kept 7 bases outside the gene matches. CDR3 length equals 16 residues. Germline CDR1 reads SEHNR; CDR2 reads FQNEAQ (reference sequence). CDR3 residues: CASSFPSGGSNYEQYF. CDR3 nucleotide sequence: TGTGCCAGCAGCTTCCCTAGCGGGGGGTCTAACTACGAGCAGTACTTC.

The chain couples TRBV11-2 to TRBJ2-7; 10 nucleotides agree with TRBD2. CDR3 length: 15 residues. The germline V gene has CDR1 SGHAT and CDR2 FQNNGV. J gave up 3 bases and V 4 bases, and 6 bases lay outside the gene matches. In DNA form, the CDR3 reads TGTGCCAGCAGCTCCTCTAGCGGGAGTTACTACGAGCAGTACTTC. It is translated as CASSSSSGSYYEQYF.

This clone appeared a single time. The same CDR3 is also encoded by other DNA sequences in this sample. The chain recombines TRBV27 with TRBJ2-7; possibly TRBD1 for D (5 bases). In germline, CDR1 is MNHEY, CDR2 SMNVEV (reference sequence). This CDR3 is built from 16 residues. Trimming removed 0 bases from V and 2 bases from J, with 14 bases in between. The DNA for the CDR3 is TGTGCCAGCAGTTTATCATGGGCGGAAGGGGCCTACGAGCAGTACTTC. Translated: CASSLSWAEGAYEQYF.

The table lists this clone with a count of one. This chain joins TRBV27 and TRBJ2-7; 16 positions agree with TRBD2. With 3 bases clipped from V and 4 bases from J, the junction kept 9 bases outside the gene matches. Germline CDR1 and CDR2: MNHEY and SMNVEV (reference sequence). The CDR3 extends over 18 amino acids. The CDR3 loop is CASSFSMGLAGGPYEQYF. The DNA of the CDR3 is TGTGCCAGCAGTTTTTCCATGGGACTAGCGGGAGGGCCTTACGAGCAGTACTTC.

The CDR3 bases are TGTGCCAGCAGCCAAGAGCTAGCGGCCCCCTACAATGAGCAGTTCTTC. Encoded protein: CASSQELAAPYNEQFF. The chain combines TRBV14 with TRBJ2-1; 7 nucleotides align to TRBD2. V was pared by 0 bases and J by 2 bases, with 4 bases of the junction left unmatched. CDR3 length: 16 residues. Germline CDR1 is SGHDN and CDR2 is FVKESK.

This chain uses TRBV9 with TRBJ2-2, with D tentatively TRBD2 (5 bases). The germline V gene has CDR1 SGDLS and CDR2 YYNGEE. V shed 0 bases and J shed 6 bases, with 12 bases lying between them. The CDR3 is 15 amino acids. Here the CDR3 reads CASSVDGSPAGELFF. In nucleotides, the CDR3 is TGTGCCAGCAGCGTAGATGGGAGTCCCGCCGGGGAGCTGTTTTTT.

The chain uses TRBV9 and TRBJ1-1, with a possible D match to TRBD1 (5 bases). Germline loops: CDR1 SGDLS, CDR2 YYNGEE. CDR3 length: 11 amino acids. Trimming removed 4 bases at V and 8 bases at J, with 9 bases between. CDR3 residues: CASSPYREAFF. The CDR3, as DNA: TGTGCCAGCAGCCCCTACAGGGAAGCTTTCTTT.

This clone was recorded a few times. V usage is TRBV10-3 and J usage is TRBJ2-7, with TRBD1 as a possible D gene (6 bases). From germline, CDR1 is ENHRY and CDR2 SYGVKD. The V end lost 9 bases, the J end lost 3 bases, and 15 bases lay between the germline ends. CDR3 size: 13 residues. CDR3 bases: TGTGCCATGAAGGGGGAAGTCCACTACGAGCAGTACTTC. It yields the protein CAMKGEVHYEQYF.

Regarding this clone: The sample carries other DNA sequences with the same CDR3. The DNA for the CDR3 is TGCGCCAGCAGCCAATCGTGGGATACAGGGATGGATGAAAAACTGTTTTTT. Its translation is CASSQSWDTGMDEKLFF. The chain uses TRBV4-1 and TRBJ1-4; D might be TRBD1 (6 bases). The CDR3 consists of 17 residues. The germline V and J ends were trimmed by 2 bases and 6 bases, with 19 bases remaining between them. Per germline, CDR1 MGHRA and CDR2 YSYEKL.

This clone was seen once. The chain combines TRBV28 with TRBJ2-6; the D gene is possibly TRBD1 (6 bases). Germline assignment: CDR1 MDHEN and CDR2 SYDVKM. The CDR3 consists of 19 residues. Trimming removed 3 bases at V and 0 bases at J, with 18 bases between. DNA of the CDR3: TGTGCCAGCAGTTTCCGGGCCGGGACACGGATCTCTGGGGCCAACGTCCTGACTTTC. Protein product: CASSFRAGTRISGANVLTF.

The rearrangement joins TRBV7-9 to TRBJ1-2; 8 bases align to TRBD1. Losses at the gene ends were 6 bases for V and 6 bases for J; bases not matched to a gene: 9. The V gene's germline CDR1 is SEHNR and CDR2 FQNEAQ (reference sequence). The CDR3 is 14 residues long. The CDR3 DNA reads as TGTGCCAGCAGGGGGACAGGCTTCTCGGATGGCTACACCTTC. Amino acid sequence: CASRGTGFSDGYTF.

The gene calls are TRBV9 and TRBJ2-1; possibly TRBD1 for D (6 bases). The CDR3 length is 15 residues. Germline loops: CDR1 SGDLS, CDR2 YYNGEE. Trimming shortened V by 0 bases and J by 3 bases, and 10 bases separated the two germline ends. Written as DNA, the CDR3 is TGTGCCAGCAGCGTAGTGAGGGGGAGCTACAATGAGCAGTTCTTC. This gives the protein CASSVVRGSYNEQFF.